This entry is about one T cell receptor beta chain. This sample is drawn from a study of blood T cell repertoires in COVID-19. Study as a whole: Collection of acute and convalescent COVID-19 samples took place in the United States, Italy and Spain. T cells, B-cell-depleted T cells, or PBMCs provided the cDNA or gDNA that served as material.

The CDR3 has 16 amino acids. CDR1 and CDR2 (germline): KGHSH, LQKENI. Trimming shortened V by 4 bases and J by 3 bases, and 17 bases separated the two germline ends. Original methodology: It was from reference gene primer amplification that nucleated cell counts were estimated. Sequencing was performed with immunoSEQ multiplex PCR; in TCRdb, only in-frame clones are kept and a portion is missing. The V and J calls and clone size come from that table; D and trimming were worked out from the DNA. The table lists around 220,000 clones, roughly 82% of them singletons. Material for sequencing was peripheral blood. The rearrangement links TRBV18 to TRBJ2-3, with D perhaps matching TRBD2 (6 bases). This sequence originates from a woman at least 80 years old with active or convalescent COVID-19. The CDR3 is CASSQDMAGITDTQYF. The DNA of the CDR3 is TGTGCCAGCTCACAAGACATGGCGGGGATTACAGATACGCAGTATTTT. The full variable domain, its missing parts supplied by reference TRBV18 and TRBJ2-3, is NAGVMQNPRHLVRRRGQEARLRCSPMKGHSHVYWYRQLPEEGLKFMVYLQKENIIDESGMPKERFSAEFPKEGPSILRIQQVVRGDSAAYFCASSQDMAGITDTQYFGPGTRLTVL.